This T cell receptor (beta chain) was identified during a study of Tregs in tolerant kidney transplant recipients. A word on this clone: No antigen is known for it.

Unstimulated regulatory T cells (CD4+CD25+CD127-), CD4+CD25- non-regulatory cells, CD4 and CD8 cells were FACS-sorted from thawed PBMCs. Study-level results: Biological reproducibility was not directly addressed, but technical replication error appeared minimal.

Germline V CDR1 and CDR2: DFQATT, SNEGSKA (reference sequence). Trimming took off 6 bases at V and 2 bases at J, with 6 bases between the two ends. The CDR3 is 11 residues long. The table came from immunoSEQ multiplex PCR; TCRdb's copy has only in-frame clones and leaves some out. The repertoire holds 55,000 to 80,000 clones, with 98% as singletons. This clonotype was sampled from a human donor who received a combined kidney and bone marrow transplant. Sequences were derived from Tregs from blood, sampled before the transplant. The J gene is TRBJ2-3, the V gene TRBV20-1; no clear D gene. The CDR3 DNA follows: TGCAGTGCCCCAGACACAGATACGCAGTATTTT. The encoded protein is CSAPDTDTQYF.